A selection of T cell receptor beta chains follows, all from one sample in a study of metastatic and nonmetastatic thyroid tumors. MiXCR was used by TCRdb to re-call the PCR reads. The data show fewer than 25,000 clones, around 10% seen once. The source material was blood. These receptors were collected from a female donor with papillary thyroid cancer or a benign thyroid nodule (not recorded which). Some clones in this sample may be carry-over from other donors' samples. CDR3s include the opening cysteine and the closing phenylalanine or tryptophan. The order of the fields is V gene, J gene, D gene, clone size, CDR3 DNA, CDR3 protein. A D gene is named only where the DNA matches it firmly. Size is omitted from some rows. Given values are once, few, many or a class for expanded clones.

V gene: TRBV9; J gene: TRBJ1-5; D gene: NA; clone size: many; CDR3 DNA: TGTGCCAGCAGCGAGAATAGCAATCAGCCCCAGCATTTT; CDR3 protein: CASSENSNQPQHF
V gene: TRBV4-3; J gene: TRBJ2-1; D gene: NA; clone size: many; CDR3 DNA: TGCGCCAGCAGCCAAGGTCTCCCCGGGGGCTCCTACAATGAGCAGTTCTTC; CDR3 protein: CASSQGLPGGSYNEQFF
V gene: TRBV27; J gene: TRBJ2-3; D gene: TRBD2; clone size: NA; CDR3 DNA: TGTGCCAGCAGCTCTCGGGAGGGGGGTATCACGGATACTCAGTATTTT; CDR3 protein: CASSSREGGITDTQYF
V gene: TRBV6-1; J gene: TRBJ2-3; D gene: TRBD2; clone size: medium-sized; CDR3 DNA: TGTGCCAGCAGTCACACTAGCGGGAGGGCAGATACGCAGTATTTT; CDR3 protein: CASSHTSGRADTQYF
V gene: TRBV30; J gene: TRBJ2-7; D gene: NA; clone size: many; CDR3 DNA: TGTGCCTGGAGTAGCGGACGGAGGTACTACGAGCAGTACTTC; CDR3 protein: CAWSSGRRYYEQYF
V gene: TRBV20-1; J gene: TRBJ2-6; D gene: NA; clone size: many; CDR3 DNA: TGCAGTGCTAGTCAAAGCGGGTCCTCGAGCTCTGGGGCCAACGTCCTGACTTTC; CDR3 protein: CSASQSGSSSSGANVLTF
V gene: TRBV5-1; J gene: TRBJ2-3; D gene: TRBD1; clone size: many; CDR3 DNA: TGCGCCAGCAGCTCACGGACAGGCCTACCGGATACGCAGTATTTT; CDR3 protein: CASSSRTGLPDTQYF
V gene: TRBV14; J gene: TRBJ2-3; D gene: NA; clone size: many; CDR3 DNA: TGTGCCAGCAGCCAAGATGTGGGACAAAGAGGGGATACGCAGTATTTT; CDR3 protein: CASSQDVGQRGDTQYF
V gene: TRBV18; J gene: TRBJ2-1; D gene: TRBD2; clone size: many; CDR3 DNA: TGTGCCAGCTCACCGCTTGGTAATAGCGGGAATGAGCAGTTCTTC; CDR3 protein: CASSPLGNSGNEQFF
V gene: TRBV20-1; J gene: TRBJ2-2; D gene: NA; clone size: many; CDR3 DNA: TGCAGTGCTAGAGCGGGAAACACCGGGGAGCTGTTTTTT; CDR3 protein: CSARAGNTGELFF
V gene: TRBV7-2; J gene: TRBJ2-7; D gene: NA; clone size: NA; CDR3 DNA: TGTGACAGGAGCCTGATTAACGAGCAGTACTTC; CDR3 protein: CDRSLINEQYF
V gene: TRBV9; J gene: TRBJ2-5; D gene: NA; clone size: NA; CDR3 DNA: TGTGCCAGCAGCCCAATGACAAAAGAGACCCAGTACTTC; CDR3 protein: CASSPMTKETQYF
V gene: TRBV12-3/TRBV12-4; J gene: TRBJ1-2; D gene: NA; clone size: many; CDR3 DNA: TGTGCCAGCAGTCCAGACACCACTAACTATGGCTACACCTTC; CDR3 protein: CASSPDTTNYGYTF
V gene: TRBV10-3; J gene: TRBJ2-5; D gene: TRBD1; clone size: many; CDR3 DNA: TGTGCCATCAGTCTCACCCTTCAGGGACAGGGACAAGAGACCCAGTACTTC; CDR3 protein: CAISLTLQGQGQETQYF
V gene: TRBV28; J gene: TRBJ1-6; D gene: TRBD1; clone size: medium-sized; CDR3 DNA: TGTGCCAGCAGGGAACAGGGGCCTTCACCCCTCCACTTT; CDR3 protein: CASREQGPSPLHF
V gene: TRBV5-4; J gene: TRBJ2-3; D gene: NA; clone size: few; CDR3 DNA: TGTGCCAGCAGCTTGGCGGGTAAATCCTCCACAGATACGCAGTATTTT; CDR3 protein: CASSLAGKSSTDTQYF
V gene: TRBV6-4; J gene: TRBJ1-2; D gene: NA; clone size: many; CDR3 DNA: TGTGCCAGCAGTGACCCCCCCTATGGCTACACCTTC; CDR3 protein: CASSDPPYGYTF
V gene: TRBV30; J gene: TRBJ1-2; D gene: NA; clone size: many; CDR3 DNA: TGTGCCTGGAGACCAACCGGGACCCAACTCCCTTATGGCTACACCTTC; CDR3 protein: CAWRPTGTQLPYGYTF
V gene: TRBV12-3/TRBV12-4; J gene: TRBJ2-7; D gene: NA; clone size: medium-sized; CDR3 DNA: TGTGCCAGCAGTAGCGCCTCTGGGGAGCAGTACTTC; CDR3 protein: CASSSASGEQYF
V gene: TRBV6-2/TRBV6-3; J gene: TRBJ2-7; D gene: NA; clone size: medium-sized; CDR3 DNA: TGTGCCAGCACCGAAGCAGAGCCCTACGAGCAGTACTTC; CDR3 protein: CASTEAEPYEQYF
V gene: TRBV20-1; J gene: TRBJ1-1; D gene: NA; clone size: many; CDR3 DNA: TGCAGTGCTAGAGAGTGGACGGTGAACACTGAAGCTTTCTTT; CDR3 protein: CSAREWTVNTEAFF
V gene: TRBV12-3/TRBV12-4; J gene: TRBJ2-3; D gene: NA; clone size: many; CDR3 DNA: TGTGCCTCGGCCGGGGGTACGCAGTATTTT; CDR3 protein: CASAGGTQYF
V gene: TRBV5-1; J gene: TRBJ2-1; D gene: TRBD2; clone size: many; CDR3 DNA: TGCGCCAGCAGCCCGGAAGGCGGGAGGCCCTCGTATGAGCAGTTCTTC; CDR3 protein: CASSPEGGRPSYEQFF
V gene: TRBV6-2/TRBV6-3; J gene: TRBJ2-1; D gene: TRBD2; clone size: few; CDR3 DNA: TGTGCCAGCAGAACCTCCGGGGGGAGGTCAGGGTCCTACAATGAGCAGTTCTTC; CDR3 protein: CASRTSGGRSGSYNEQFF
V gene: TRBV10-1; J gene: TRBJ2-1; D gene: TRBD1; clone size: many; CDR3 DNA: TGCGCCACCAACTCAGGGGGTCGGGACAATGAGCAGTTCTTC; CDR3 protein: CATNSGGRDNEQFF
V gene: TRBV6-1; J gene: TRBJ2-3; D gene: NA; clone size: medium-sized; CDR3 DNA: TGTGCCAGCGGTGTAGGCACAGATACGCAGTATTTT; CDR3 protein: CASGVGTDTQYF
V gene: TRBV6-2/TRBV6-3; J gene: TRBJ2-1; D gene: NA; clone size: large; CDR3 DNA: TGTGCCAGCAGCCAACGCTCCTACAATGAGCAGTTCTTC; CDR3 protein: CASSQRSYNEQFF
V gene: TRBV28; J gene: TRBJ2-7; D gene: NA; clone size: many; CDR3 DNA: TGTGCCAGCAGCCTAAGGATGGGAAGACAGGAGAATTACAATGCTTACGAGCAGTACTTC; CDR3 protein: CASSLRMGRQENYNAYEQYF